This T cell receptor beta chain came from a study of identical twins. Each donor (without exception) was a healthy Caucasian. Each CDR3 protein is one row after TCRdb ran MiXCR on the 5' RACE reads. This sample carries about 660,000 distinct CDR3 sequences, more than 6.5% of them seen once, and the ten largest clones take 0.8% to 1%. This clonotype was counted only a few times. The antigen is unknown. Broader study findings: Insertion counts were lower in abundant cord blood beta clonotypes, a trend that memory repertoires did not show.

V shed 1 base, J shed 8 bases, and the junction held 7 bases outside the gene matches. The CDR3 length is 15 residues. Germline values: CDR1 SGHRS, CDR2 YFSETQ. The sample also formed part of further work on yellow fever vaccine responses in identical twins.

The chain couples TRBV5-1 to TRBJ2-1, with 9 bases that match TRBD1. This TCR was recovered from a woman aged 18-30 years in good health. What was sequenced was PBMCs. The CDR3 nucleotides read TGCGCCAGCAGCTTGATGGACAGGGGTATAGATGAGCAGTTCTTC. Protein: CASSLMDRGIDEQFF.